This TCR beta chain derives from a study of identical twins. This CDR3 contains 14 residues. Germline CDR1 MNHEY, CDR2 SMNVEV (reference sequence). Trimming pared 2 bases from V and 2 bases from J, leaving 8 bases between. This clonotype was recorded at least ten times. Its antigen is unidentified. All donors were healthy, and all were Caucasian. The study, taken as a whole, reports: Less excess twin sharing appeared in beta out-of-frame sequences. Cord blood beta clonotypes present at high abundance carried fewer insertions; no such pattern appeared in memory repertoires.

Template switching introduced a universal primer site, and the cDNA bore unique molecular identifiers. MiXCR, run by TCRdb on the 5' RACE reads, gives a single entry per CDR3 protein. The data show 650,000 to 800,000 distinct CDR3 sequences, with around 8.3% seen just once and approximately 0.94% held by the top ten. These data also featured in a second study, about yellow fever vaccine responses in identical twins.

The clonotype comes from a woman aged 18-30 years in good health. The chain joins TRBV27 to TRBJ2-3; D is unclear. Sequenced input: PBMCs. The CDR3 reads CASSLDGNTDTQYF. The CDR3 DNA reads TGTGCCAGCAGTTTAGATGGGAACACAGATACGCAGTATTTT.